The rows below give T cell receptor beta chains drawn from one sample of a study of blood T cell repertoires in COVID-19. The table came from immunoSEQ multiplex PCR; TCRdb's copy has only in-frame clones and leaves some out. There are about 200,000 clones in the sample; more than 75% occur only once, and about 6.3% lies in the top ten. Sequencing input: peripheral blood. The receptors stem from a man between 35 and 55 years old with active or convalescent COVID-19. The CDR3 runs from the conserved cysteine through the conserved F or W. Each record gives: V gene, CDR3 protein.

>TRBV6-4
CASSVGQMNSPLHF
>TRBV11-3
CASSLTRGRWVNQPQHF
>TRBV7-9
CASSPRTYTGELFF
>TRBV27
CASSHTGTANYGYTF
>TRBV6-5
CASSLMRQGGGSQHF
>TRBV19
CASSPLGTGYGYTF
>TRBV7-2
CASSLRGGPNNEQFF
>TRBV9
CASSSSGVPGQPQHF
>TRBV14
CASSQILGGSPLHF
>TRBV18
CASSPDADTIQYF
>TRBV7-9
CASSPPIGGTYGYTF
>TRBV30
CAWNPRGPGAFF
>TRBV6-2/TRBV6-3
CASSYSKGYSNQPQHF
>TRBV11-3
CASSLRLAEILHTQYF
>TRBV10-3
CAISDLSGERGYTF
>TRBV7-2
CASRPKGLALYEQYF
>TRBV4-3
CASSQIQGSYEQYF
>TRBV3-1/TRBV3-2
CASSPMTGSGTEAFF
>TRBV29-1
CSVQMVFTEAFF
>TRBV28
CASTHSNQPQHF
>TRBV6-5
CASSSFLGLGEAFF
>TRBV7-2
CASSREGAATGELFF
>TRBV19
CASSTNTGSYEQYF
>TRBV11-2
CASSADRTSNYGYTF
>TRBV19
CATGTGADNTEAFF
>TRBV20-1
CSASSAGVGETQYF
>TRBV10-3
CAIRGTESNQPQHF
>TRBV19
CASSIWDSPYNEQFF
>TRBV3-1/TRBV3-2
CASSQVRFDAGVNEQFF